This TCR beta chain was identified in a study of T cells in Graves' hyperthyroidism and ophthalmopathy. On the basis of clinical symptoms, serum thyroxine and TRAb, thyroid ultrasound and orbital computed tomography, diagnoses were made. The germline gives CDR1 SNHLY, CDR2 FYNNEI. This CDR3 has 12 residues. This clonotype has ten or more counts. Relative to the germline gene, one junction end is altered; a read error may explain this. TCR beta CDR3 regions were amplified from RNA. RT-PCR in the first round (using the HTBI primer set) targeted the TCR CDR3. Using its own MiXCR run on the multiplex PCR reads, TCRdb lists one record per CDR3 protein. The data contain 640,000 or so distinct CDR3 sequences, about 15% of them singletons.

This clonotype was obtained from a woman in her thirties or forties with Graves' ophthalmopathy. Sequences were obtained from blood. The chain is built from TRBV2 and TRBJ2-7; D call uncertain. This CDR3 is CASSEALTGSNF. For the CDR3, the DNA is TGTGCCAGCAGTGAAGCGCTTACCGGCAGCAACTTC.